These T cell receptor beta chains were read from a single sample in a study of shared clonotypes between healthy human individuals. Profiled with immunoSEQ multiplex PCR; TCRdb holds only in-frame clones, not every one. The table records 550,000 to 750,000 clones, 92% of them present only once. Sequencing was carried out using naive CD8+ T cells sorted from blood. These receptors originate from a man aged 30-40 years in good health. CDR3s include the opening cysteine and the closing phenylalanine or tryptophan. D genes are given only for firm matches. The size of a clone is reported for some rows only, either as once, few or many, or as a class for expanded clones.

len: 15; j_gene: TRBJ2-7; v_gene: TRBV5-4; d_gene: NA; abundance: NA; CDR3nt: TGTGCCAGCAGGCGGGACGGGACGCTATCCTACGAGCAGTACTTC; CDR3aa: CASRRDGTLSYEQYF
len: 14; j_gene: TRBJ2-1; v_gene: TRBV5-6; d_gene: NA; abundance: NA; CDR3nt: TGTGCCAGCAGCTTGGGGCTGGAGTACAATGAGCAGTTCTTC; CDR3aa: CASSLGLEYNEQFF
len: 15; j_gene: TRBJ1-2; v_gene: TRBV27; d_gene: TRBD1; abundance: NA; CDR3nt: TGTGCCAGCAGTTTCACGGACAGGGCTAACTATGGCTACACCTTC; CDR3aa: CASSFTDRANYGYTF
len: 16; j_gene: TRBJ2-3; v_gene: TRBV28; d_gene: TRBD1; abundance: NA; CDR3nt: TGTGCCAGCAGTCTAGGGGGCGCTGCATGGGGAGATACGCAGTATTTT; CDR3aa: CASSLGGAAWGDTQYF
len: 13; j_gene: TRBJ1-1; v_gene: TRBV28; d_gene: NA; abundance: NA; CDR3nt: TGTGCCAGCAGTTTGGGCGGGAACACTGAAGCTTTCTTT; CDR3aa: CASSLGGNTEAFF
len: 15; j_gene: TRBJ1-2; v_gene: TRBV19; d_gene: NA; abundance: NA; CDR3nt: TGTGCCAGTAGTACCCCCCCGATTCGGACTTATGGCTACACCTTC; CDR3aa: CASSTPPIRTYGYTF
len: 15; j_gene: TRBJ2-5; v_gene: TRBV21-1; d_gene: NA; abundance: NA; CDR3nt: TGTGCCAGCAGCAGGGAGCGGGAGGGAAGAGAGACCCAGTACTTC; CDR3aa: CASSREREGRETQYF
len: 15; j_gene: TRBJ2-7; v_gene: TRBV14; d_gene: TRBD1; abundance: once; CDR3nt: TGTGCCAGCAGCCTATCCCACAGGGGACGCGACGAGCAGTACTTC; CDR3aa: CASSLSHRGRDEQYF
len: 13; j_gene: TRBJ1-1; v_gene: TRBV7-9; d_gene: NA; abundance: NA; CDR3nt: TGTGCCAGCAGCGGAGCGGGGGGTCCTGAAGCTTTCTTT; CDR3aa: CASSGAGGPEAFF
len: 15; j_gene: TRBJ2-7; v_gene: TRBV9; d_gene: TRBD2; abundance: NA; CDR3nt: TGTGCCAGCAGCGGGTCGGGACTAGAGTCCTACGAGCAGTACTTC; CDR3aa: CASSGSGLESYEQYF
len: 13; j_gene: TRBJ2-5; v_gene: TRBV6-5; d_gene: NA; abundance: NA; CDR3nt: TGTGCCAGCAGTTCCAATTGGGGGGAGACCCAGTACTTC; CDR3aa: CASSSNWGETQYF
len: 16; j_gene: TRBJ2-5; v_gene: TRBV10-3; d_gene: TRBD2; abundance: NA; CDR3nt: TGTGCCATCAGTGAGCTATCGGGGGGTTCCCAAGAGACCCAGTACTTC; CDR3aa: CAISELSGGSQETQYF
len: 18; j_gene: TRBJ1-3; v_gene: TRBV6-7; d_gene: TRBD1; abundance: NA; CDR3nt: TGTGCCAGCAGTTACCCCGGGACAGGGATATTCGCTGGAAACACCATATATTTT; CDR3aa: CASSYPGTGIFAGNTIYF
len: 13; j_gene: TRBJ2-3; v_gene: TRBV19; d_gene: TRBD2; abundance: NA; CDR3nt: TGTGCCAGTACAGCGGGAGGGTATGGTACGCAGTATTTT; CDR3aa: CASTAGGYGTQYF
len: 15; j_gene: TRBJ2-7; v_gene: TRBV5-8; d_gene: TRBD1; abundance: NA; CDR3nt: TGTGCCAGCAGCTCCGGGACAGGGAAGGGCTACGAGCAGTACTTC; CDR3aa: CASSSGTGKGYEQYF
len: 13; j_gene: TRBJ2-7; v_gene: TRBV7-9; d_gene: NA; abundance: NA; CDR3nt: TGTGCCAGCCGAGCGAGGGGTGCCTACGAGCAGTACTTC; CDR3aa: CASRARGAYEQYF
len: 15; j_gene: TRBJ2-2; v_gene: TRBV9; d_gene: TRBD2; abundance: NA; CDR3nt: TGTGCCAGCAGCCGGACTAGCGGGAGAATAGCGGAGCTGTTTTTT; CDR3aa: CASSRTSGRIAELFF
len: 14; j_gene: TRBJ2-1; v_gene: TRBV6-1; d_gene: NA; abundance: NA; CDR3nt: TGTGCCAGCCTGAACCTCAGTGATGACAATGAGCAGTTCTTC; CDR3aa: CASLNLSDDNEQFF
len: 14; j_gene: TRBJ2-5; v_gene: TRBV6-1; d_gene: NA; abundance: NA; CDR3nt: TGTGCCAGCAGTCCTGAGGGACTCGAAAATACTTGGTACTTC; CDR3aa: CASSPEGLENTWYF
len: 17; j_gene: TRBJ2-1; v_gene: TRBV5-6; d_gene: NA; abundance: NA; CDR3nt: TGTGCCAGCAGCTTGAAACAGCCGGGACTTCCCGGGGGTGAGCAGTTCTTC; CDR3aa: CASSLKQPGLPGGEQFF
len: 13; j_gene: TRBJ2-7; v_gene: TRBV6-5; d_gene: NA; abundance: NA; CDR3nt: TGTGCCAGCACCAGGGGGGGGGACTACGAGCAGTACTTC; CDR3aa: CASTRGGDYEQYF
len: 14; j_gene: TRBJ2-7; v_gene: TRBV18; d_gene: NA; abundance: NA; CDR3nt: TGTGCCAGCTCACCACCGGTTGTGGGCGGCGAGCAGTACTTC; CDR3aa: CASSPPVVGGEQYF
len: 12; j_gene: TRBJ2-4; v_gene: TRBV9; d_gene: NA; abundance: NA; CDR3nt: TGTGCCAGCAAGGGGAGCATGGACATTCAGTACTTC; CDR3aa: CASKGSMDIQYF
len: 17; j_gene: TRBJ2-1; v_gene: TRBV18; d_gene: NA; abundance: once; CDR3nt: TGTGCCAGCTCACTCTGGGGCCTTGCGGTCTCCTACAATGAGCAGTTCTTC; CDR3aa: CASSLWGLAVSYNEQFF
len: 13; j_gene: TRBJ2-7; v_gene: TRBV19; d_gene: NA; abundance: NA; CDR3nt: TGTGCCAGTAGCCAACAGGGTGGGAACGAGCAGTACTTC; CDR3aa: CASSQQGGNEQYF
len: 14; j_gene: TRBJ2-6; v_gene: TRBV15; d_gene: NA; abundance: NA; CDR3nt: TGTGCCACCAGCAGTCGGTCTGGGGCCAACGTCCTGACTTTC; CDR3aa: CATSSRSGANVLTF
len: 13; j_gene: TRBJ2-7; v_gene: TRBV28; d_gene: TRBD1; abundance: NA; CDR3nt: TGTGCCACCAGCCGGGACAGTTTTTACGAGCAGTACTTC; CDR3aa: CATSRDSFYEQYF
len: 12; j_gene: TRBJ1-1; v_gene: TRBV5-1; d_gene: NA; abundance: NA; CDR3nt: TGCGCCAGCAGCTTTGGGAGCACTGAAGCTTTCTTT; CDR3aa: CASSFGSTEAFF
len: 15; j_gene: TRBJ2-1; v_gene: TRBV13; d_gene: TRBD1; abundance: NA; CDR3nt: TGTGCCAGCAGCTTAGAGGGACAGGGGTACAATGAGCAGTTCTTC; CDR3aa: CASSLEGQGYNEQFF
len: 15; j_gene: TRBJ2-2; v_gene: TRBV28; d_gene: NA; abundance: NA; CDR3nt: TGTGCCAGCAGGATCACAGGGTCGAACACCGGGGAGCTGTTTTTT; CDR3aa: CASRITGSNTGELFF
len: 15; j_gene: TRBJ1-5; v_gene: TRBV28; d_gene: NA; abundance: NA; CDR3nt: TGTGCCAGCAAGCCTTCGGGAGAGGCCAATCAGCCCCAGCATTTT; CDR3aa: CASKPSGEANQPQHF
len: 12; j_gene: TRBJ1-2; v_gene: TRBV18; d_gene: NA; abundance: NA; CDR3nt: TGTGCCAGCTCACTAGACCGGGTCGGCTACACCTTC; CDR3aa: CASSLDRVGYTF
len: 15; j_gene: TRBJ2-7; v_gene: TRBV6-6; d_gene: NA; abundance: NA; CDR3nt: TGTGCCAGCAGTTACTCGGCGGAGGCAGGAAACGAGCAGTACTTC; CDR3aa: CASSYSAEAGNEQYF
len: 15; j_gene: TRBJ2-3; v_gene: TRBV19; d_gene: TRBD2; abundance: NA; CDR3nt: TGTGCCAGTAGATGGACTAGCGGGAGCACAGATACGCAGTATTTT; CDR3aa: CASRWTSGSTDTQYF
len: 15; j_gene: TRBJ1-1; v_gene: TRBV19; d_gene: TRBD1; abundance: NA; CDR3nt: TGTGCCAGTAGTAAGGCAGGGGGAATGAACACTGAAGCTTTCTTT; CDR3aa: CASSKAGGMNTEAFF
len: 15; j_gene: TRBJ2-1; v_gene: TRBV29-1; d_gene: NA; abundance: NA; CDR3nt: TGCAGCGTTGTCTTTCGGCGGGTTACCTACAATGAGCAGTTCTTC; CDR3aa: CSVVFRRVTYNEQFF
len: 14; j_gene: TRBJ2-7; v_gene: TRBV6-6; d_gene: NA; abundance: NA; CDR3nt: TGTGCCAGCAGTTACTCGACCGCCGGGAATGAGCAGTACTTC; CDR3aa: CASSYSTAGNEQYF
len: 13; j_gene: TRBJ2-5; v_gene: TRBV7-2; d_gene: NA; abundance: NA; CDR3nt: TGTGCCAGCCTTCGTGGAGGGGCGGAGACCCAGTACTTC; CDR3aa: CASLRGGAETQYF
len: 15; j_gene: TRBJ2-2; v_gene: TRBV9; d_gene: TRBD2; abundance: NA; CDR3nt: TGTGCCAGCACCCTAGCGGGGGGGAACACCGGGGAGCTGTTTTTT; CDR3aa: CASTLAGGNTGELFF
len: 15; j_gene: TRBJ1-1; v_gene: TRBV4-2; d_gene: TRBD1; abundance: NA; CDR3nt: TGTGCCAGCAGCTTCGGGACAGAATTGAACACTGAAGCTTTCTTT; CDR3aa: CASSFGTELNTEAFF
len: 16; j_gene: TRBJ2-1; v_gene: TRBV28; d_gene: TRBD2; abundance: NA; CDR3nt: TGTGCCAGCAGCCCTAGGGGACTAGCGGCATACAATGAGCAGTTCTTC; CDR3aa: CASSPRGLAAYNEQFF
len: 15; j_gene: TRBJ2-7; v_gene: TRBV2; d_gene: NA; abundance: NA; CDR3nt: TGTGCCAGCAGTGAAGGGGGGCCCCACTCCTACGAGCAGTACTTC; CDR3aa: CASSEGGPHSYEQYF
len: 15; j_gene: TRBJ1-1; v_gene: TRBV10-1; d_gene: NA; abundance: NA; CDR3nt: TGCGCCAGCAGTCCTGACGGGCCAAGGAACACTGAAGCTTTCTTT; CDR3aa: CASSPDGPRNTEAFF
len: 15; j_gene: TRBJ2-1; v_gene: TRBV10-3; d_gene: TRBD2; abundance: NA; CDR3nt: TGTGCCACCCACCCGACTAGCGGGAGCCCCAATGAGCAGTTCTTC; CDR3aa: CATHPTSGSPNEQFF
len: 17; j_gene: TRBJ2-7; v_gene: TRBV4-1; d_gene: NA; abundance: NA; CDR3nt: TGCGCCAGCAGCCAAGATAGGAACAGGGTGGAGGGGTACGAGCAGTACTTC; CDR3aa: CASSQDRNRVEGYEQYF
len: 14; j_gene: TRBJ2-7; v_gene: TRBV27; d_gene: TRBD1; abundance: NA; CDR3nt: TGTGCCAGCAGTTCTAGGGACAGAATCTACGAGCAGTACTTC; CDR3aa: CASSSRDRIYEQYF
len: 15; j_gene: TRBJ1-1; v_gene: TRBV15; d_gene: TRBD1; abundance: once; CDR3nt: TGTGCCACCAGCAGACAGGGGGGTGAGAACACTGAAGCTTTCTTT; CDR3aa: CATSRQGGENTEAFF
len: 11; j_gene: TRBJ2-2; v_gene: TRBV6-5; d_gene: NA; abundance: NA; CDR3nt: TGTGCCAGCAGTTACGACCGGGAGCTGTTTTTT; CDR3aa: CASSYDRELFF
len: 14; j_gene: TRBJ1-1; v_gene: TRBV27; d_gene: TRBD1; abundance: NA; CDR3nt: TGTGCCAGCAGTAACAGGGGGGGGGACACTGAAGCTTTCTTT; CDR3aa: CASSNRGGDTEAFF
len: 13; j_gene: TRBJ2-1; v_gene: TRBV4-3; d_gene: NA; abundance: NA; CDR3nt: TGCGCCAGCAGCCAAGATATGATCAATGAGCAGTTCTTC; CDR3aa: CASSQDMINEQFF
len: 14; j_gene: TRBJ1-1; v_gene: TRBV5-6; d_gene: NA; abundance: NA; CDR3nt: TGTGCCAGCAACTGGGGCAGTGGCCCAACTGAAGCTTTCTTT; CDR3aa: CASNWGSGPTEAFF
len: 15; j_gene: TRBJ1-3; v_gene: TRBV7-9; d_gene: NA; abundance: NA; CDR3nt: TGTGCCAGCATCGGGCGGTTGGTTGCTGGAAACACCATATATTTT; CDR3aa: CASIGRLVAGNTIYF
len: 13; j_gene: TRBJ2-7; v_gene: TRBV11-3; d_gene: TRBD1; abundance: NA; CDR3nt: TGTGCCAGCAGCTTAGGGACAGGGCAAGAGCAGTACTTC; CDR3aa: CASSLGTGQEQYF
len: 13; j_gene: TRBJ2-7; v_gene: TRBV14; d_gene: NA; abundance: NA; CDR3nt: TGTGCCAGCAGCCAGACCCTAAACTACGAGCAGTACTTC; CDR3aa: CASSQTLNYEQYF
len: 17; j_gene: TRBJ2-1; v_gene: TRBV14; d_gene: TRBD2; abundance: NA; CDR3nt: TGTGCCAGCAGCCGGGGTAGCGGGAGGTTGACCTACAATGAGCAGTTCTTC; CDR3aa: CASSRGSGRLTYNEQFF
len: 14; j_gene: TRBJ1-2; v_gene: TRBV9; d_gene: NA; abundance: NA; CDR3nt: TGTGCCAGCAGCCCGGGACCGCCTCACTATGGCTACACCTTC; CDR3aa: CASSPGPPHYGYTF
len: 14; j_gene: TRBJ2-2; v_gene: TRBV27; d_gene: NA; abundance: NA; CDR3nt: TGTGCCAGCAGACAAAGGGTAGGCACCGGGGAGCTGTTTTTT; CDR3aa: CASRQRVGTGELFF
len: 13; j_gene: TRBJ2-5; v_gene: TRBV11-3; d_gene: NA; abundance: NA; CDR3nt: TGTGCCAGCAGCATAGGGCCGCAAGAGACCCAGTACTTC; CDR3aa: CASSIGPQETQYF
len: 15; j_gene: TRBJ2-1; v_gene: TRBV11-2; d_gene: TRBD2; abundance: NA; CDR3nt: TGTGCCAGCAGCATTAGCGGGGATGGATACAATGAGCAGTTCTTC; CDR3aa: CASSISGDGYNEQFF